The T cell receptor beta chain described here comes from a study of T cell repertoires in cytomegalovirus infection. Study-wide results and caveats: The ex vivo response was dominated by HLA-C-restricted CMV-specific TCR beta clonotypes.

TCRdb analysed the reads with MiXCR anew, one entry per CDR3 protein. The data hold about 250,000 distinct CDR3 sequences, with around 6.2% observed a single time. The CDR3 length is 15 residues. Trimming cost V 5 bases and J 7 bases, with 20 bases left between them. The germline V gene has CDR1 SEHNR and CDR2 FQNEAQ (reference sequence). As regards this clonotype: Its target is unknown.

This TCR derives from a human donor in good health (CMV status not recorded). Some clones in this sample may be carry-over from other donors' samples. Sequenced input: PBMCs. The rearrangement joins TRBV7-9 to TRBJ1-2, with D perhaps matching TRBD1 (5 bases). CDR3 protein: CASSLLNGGGAGYTF. The CDR3 coding sequence is TGTGCCAGCAGCCTACTAAATGGTGGAGGGGCTGGCTACACCTTC.